This paragraph reports one TCR beta chain. The antigen remains unidentified. Clones were sequenced by immunoSEQ multiplex PCR, and TCRdb holds only the in-frame ones, with some missing. The sample carries 11,000 to 15,000 clones, approximately 94% recorded once. V dropped 1 base and J dropped 4 bases, with 14 bases sitting between them. CDR3 length: 16 amino acids. Germline CDR1 MNHNS, CDR2 SASEGT. The sample is drawn from a study of OX40 agonist ivuxolimab in advanced cancers. Study as a whole: Patients were dosed with the agonistic anti-OX40 (CD134) antibody ivuxolimab. Cohort: around 86% men, mean age 60, aged about 20 to 80. Study-wide findings and caveats: By week 6 at 0.1 to 3.0 mg/kg, blood CD4+ and CD8+ T cells had expanded clonally.

This clonotype was sampled from an adult with an advanced solid tumor such as melanoma, head and neck, liver or kidney cancer. Material: CD4+ or CD8+ T cells sorted from blood, obtained in a trial of the OX40 agonist ivuxolimab. The chain uses TRBV6-1 and TRBJ1-5; D uncertain. CDR3 in DNA: TGTGCCAGCAGTGAAGGTGGATACTCGAAGAATCAGCCCCAGCATTTT. The encoded protein is CASSEGGYSKNQPQHF.